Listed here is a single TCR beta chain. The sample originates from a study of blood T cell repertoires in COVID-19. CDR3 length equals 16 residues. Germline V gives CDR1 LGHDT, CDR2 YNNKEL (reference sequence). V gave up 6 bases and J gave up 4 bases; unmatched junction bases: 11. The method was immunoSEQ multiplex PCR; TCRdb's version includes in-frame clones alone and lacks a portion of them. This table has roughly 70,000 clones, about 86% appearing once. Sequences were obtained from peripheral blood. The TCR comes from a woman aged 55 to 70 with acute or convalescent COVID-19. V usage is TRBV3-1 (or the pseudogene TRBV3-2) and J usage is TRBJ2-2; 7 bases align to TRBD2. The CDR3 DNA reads TGTGCCAGCAGTCTCGGACTAGTTGAAGGCACCGGGGAGCTGTTTTTT. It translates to CASSLGLVEGTGELFF.